The clone carrying this T cell receptor beta chain was counted many times. Sample time point: sample taken at primary tumor resection. The data belong to a study of spatial heterogeneity in lung cancer. The V segment lost 4 bases and the J segment 10 bases; nucleotides outside the gene matches: 9. Per germline, CDR1 ENHRY and CDR2 SYGVKD. The CDR3 contains 15 residues. A unique molecular identifier was attached to every TCR cDNA molecule. Each CDR3 protein is one row after TCRdb ran MiXCR on the 5' RACE reads. The sample has fewer than 25,000 distinct CDR3 sequences, over 3% seen once. Sequences were derived from PBMCs, sampled at surgery. The sequence came from a female donor with early-stage non-small cell lung cancer. The rearrangement uses TRBV10-3 and TRBJ2-1; 11 bases fit TRBD2. The CDR3 coding sequence is TGTGCCATCAGTGTCCTCGGGACTAGCGGTCCCGAGCAGTTCTTC. Its translation: CAISVLGTSGPEQFF.